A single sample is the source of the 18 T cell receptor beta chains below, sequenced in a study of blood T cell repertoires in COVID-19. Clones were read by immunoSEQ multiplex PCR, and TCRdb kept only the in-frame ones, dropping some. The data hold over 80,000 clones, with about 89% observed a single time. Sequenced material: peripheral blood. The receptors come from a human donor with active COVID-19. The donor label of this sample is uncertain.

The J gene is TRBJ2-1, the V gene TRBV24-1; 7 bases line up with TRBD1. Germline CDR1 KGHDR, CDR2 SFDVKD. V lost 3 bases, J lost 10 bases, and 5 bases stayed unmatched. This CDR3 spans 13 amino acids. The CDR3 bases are TGTGCCACCAGTGATATACAGGGGCCGGAGCAGTTCTTC. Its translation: CATSDIQGPEQFF.

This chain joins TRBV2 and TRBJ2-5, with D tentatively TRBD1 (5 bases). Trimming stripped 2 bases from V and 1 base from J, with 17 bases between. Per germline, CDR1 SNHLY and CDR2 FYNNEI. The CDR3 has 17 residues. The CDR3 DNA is TGTGCCAGCAGTGAAAGGCCCACAGATGGGGCCCAAGAGACCCAGTACTTC. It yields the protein CASSERPTDGAQETQYF.

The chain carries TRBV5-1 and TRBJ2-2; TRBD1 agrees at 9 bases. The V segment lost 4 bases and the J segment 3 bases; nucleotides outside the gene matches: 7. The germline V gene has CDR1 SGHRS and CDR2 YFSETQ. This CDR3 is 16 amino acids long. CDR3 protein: CASSDGTGLDTGELFF. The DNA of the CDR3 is TGCGCCAGCAGCGACGGGACAGGGTTGGACACCGGGGAGCTGTTTTTT.

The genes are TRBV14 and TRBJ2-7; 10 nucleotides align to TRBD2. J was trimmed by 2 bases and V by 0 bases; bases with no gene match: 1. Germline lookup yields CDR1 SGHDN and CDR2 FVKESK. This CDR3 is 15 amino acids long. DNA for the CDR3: TGTGCCAGCAGCCAAGAAGCGGGGGGGACCTACGAGCAGTACTTC. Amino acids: CASSQEAGGTYEQYF.

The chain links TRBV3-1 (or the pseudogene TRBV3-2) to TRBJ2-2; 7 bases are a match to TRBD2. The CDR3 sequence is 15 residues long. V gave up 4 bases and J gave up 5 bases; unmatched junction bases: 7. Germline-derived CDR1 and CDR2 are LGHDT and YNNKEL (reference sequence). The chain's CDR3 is CASSPSGGGTGELFF. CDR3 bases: TGTGCCAGCAGCCCGTCGGGGGGAGGAACCGGGGAGCTGTTTTTT.

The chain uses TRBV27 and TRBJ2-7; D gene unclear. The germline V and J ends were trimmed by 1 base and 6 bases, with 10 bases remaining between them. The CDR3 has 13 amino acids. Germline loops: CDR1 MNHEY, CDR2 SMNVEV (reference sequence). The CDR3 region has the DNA TGTGCCAGCAGTTTATGTTGGCACGTCGAGCAGTACTTC. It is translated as CASSLCWHVEQYF.

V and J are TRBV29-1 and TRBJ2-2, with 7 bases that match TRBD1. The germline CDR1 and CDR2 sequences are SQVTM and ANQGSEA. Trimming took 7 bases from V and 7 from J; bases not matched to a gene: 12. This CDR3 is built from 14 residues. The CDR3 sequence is CSAETGFGIGELFF. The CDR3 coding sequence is TGCAGCGCTGAGACAGGGTTCGGGATCGGGGAGCTGTTTTTT.

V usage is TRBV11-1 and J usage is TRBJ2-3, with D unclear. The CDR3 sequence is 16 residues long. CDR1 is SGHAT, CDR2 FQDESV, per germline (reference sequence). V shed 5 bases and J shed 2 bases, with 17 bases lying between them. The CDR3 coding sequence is TGTGCCAGCAGCCCCCCAACTATCGGGTACACAGATACGCAGTATTTT. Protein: CASSPPTIGYTDTQYF.

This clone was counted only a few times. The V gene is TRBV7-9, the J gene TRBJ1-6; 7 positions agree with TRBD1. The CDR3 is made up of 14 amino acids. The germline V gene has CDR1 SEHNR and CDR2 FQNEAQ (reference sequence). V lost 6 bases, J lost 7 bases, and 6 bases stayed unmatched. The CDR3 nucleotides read TGTGCCAGCAGACTGGGACAGATCAATTCACCCCTCCACTTT. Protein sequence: CASRLGQINSPLHF.

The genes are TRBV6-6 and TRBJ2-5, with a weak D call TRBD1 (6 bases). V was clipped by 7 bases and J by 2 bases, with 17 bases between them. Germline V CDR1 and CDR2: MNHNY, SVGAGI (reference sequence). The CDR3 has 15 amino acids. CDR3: CASNHMAGDQETQYF. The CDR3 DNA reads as TGTGCCAGCAACCACATGGCAGGGGATCAAGAGACCCAGTACTTC.

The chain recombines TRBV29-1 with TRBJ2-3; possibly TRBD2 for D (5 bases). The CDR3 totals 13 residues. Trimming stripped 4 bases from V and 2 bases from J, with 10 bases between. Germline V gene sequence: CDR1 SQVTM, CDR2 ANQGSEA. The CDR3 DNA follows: TGCAGCGTTGGGCGGGCCCTCACAGATACGCAGTATTTT. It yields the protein CSVGRALTDTQYF.

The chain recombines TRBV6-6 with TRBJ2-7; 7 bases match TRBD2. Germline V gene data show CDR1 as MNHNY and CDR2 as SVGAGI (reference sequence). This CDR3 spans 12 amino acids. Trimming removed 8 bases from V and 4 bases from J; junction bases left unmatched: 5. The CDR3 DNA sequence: TGTGCCAGCCGGGGGGAGAATTACGAGCAGTACTTC. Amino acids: CASRGENYEQYF.

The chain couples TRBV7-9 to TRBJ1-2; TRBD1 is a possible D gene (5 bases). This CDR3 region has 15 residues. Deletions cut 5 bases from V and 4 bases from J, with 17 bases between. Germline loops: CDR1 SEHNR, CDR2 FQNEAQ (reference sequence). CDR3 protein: CASSLASLGGYGYTF. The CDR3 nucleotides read TGTGCCAGCAGCCTGGCCAGTTTGGGGGGCTATGGCTACACCTTC.

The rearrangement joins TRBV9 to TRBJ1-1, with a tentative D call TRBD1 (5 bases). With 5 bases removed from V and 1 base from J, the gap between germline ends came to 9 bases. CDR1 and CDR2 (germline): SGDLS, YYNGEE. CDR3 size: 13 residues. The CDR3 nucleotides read TGTGCCAGCAGTCTTACAGGGAACACTGAAGCTTTCTTT. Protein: CASSLTGNTEAFF.

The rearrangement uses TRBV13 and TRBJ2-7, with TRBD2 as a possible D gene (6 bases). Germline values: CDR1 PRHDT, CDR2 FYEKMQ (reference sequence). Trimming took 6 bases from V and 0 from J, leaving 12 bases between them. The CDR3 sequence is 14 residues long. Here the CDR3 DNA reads TGTGCCAGCAGGGTGGGGGGTAGCTCCTACGAGCAGTACTTC. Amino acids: CASRVGGSSYEQYF.

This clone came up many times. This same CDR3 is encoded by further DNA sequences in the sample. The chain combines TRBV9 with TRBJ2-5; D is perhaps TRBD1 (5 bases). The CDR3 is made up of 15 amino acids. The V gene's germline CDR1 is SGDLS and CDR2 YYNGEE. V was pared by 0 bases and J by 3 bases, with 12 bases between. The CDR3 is CASSVDQGAKETQYF. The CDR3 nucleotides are TGTGCCAGCAGCGTAGACCAGGGCGCTAAAGAGACCCAGTACTTC. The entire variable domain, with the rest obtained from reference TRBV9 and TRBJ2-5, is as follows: DSGVTQTPKHLITATGQRVTLRCSPRSGDLSVYWYQQSLDQGLQFLIQYYNGEERAKGNILERFSAQQFPDLHSELNLSSLELGDSALYFCASSVDQGAKETQYFGPGTRLLVL.

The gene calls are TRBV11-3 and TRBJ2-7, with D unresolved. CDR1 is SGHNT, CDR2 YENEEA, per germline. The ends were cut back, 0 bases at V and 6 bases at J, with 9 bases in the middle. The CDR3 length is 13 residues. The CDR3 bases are TGTGCCAGCAGCTTAGATCGTAGGAGCGAGCAGTACTTC. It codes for CASSLDRRSEQYF.

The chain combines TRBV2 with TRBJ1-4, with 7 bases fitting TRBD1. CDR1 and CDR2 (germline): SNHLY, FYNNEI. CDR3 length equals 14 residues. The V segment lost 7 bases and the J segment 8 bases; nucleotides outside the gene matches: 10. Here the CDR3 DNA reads TGTGCCAGCAAAATCTCAGGGGGTGACGAAAAACTGTTTTTT. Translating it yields CASKISGGDEKLFF.